Listed below are T cell receptor beta chains from one sample, sequenced in a study of blood T cell repertoires in COVID-19. The data were produced by immunoSEQ multiplex PCR, yet TCRdb's version contains in-frame clones alone and is incomplete. Of more than 200,000 clones listed, 81% were seen once; the top ten hold 7.9%. The sequenced sample consisted of peripheral blood. Receptors were obtained from a woman at least 80 years old with acute or convalescent COVID-19. Each CDR3 is given with its conserved first and last residue. D genes are given only for firm matches. Size is omitted from some rows. Given values are once, few, many or a class for expanded clones.

clone size,V gene,D gene,J gene,CDR3 protein,CDR3 DNA
.,TRBV11-2,.,TRBJ2-2,CASSLGTQNTGELFF,TGTGCCAGCAGCTTGGGGACACAGAACACCGGGGAGCTGTTTTTT
.,TRBV11-2,TRBD1,TRBJ2-3,CASSLVAGTGPTDTQYF,TGTGCCAGCAGCTTGGTAGCCGGGACAGGGCCGACAGATACGCAGTATTTT
few,TRBV19,TRBD2,TRBJ2-5,CASSVGLAGQETQYF,TGTGCCAGTAGTGTGGGGTTAGCGGGGCAAGAGACCCAGTACTTC
.,TRBV3-1/TRBV3-2,.,TRBJ1-5,CASSQGGQANQPQHF,TGTGCCAGCAGCCAAGGGGGGCAGGCTAATCAGCCCCAGCATTTT
.,TRBV6-5,TRBD1,TRBJ1-3,CASSPDRVSGNTIYF,TGTGCCAGCTCACCCGACAGGGTCTCTGGAAACACCATATATTTT
.,TRBV5-4,.,TRBJ2-5,CASSLGTEETQYF,TGTGCCAGCAGCTTGGGGACAGAAGAGACCCAGTACTTC
.,TRBV10-3,TRBD1,TRBJ2-5,CAIRSGTGTNQETQYF,TGTGCCATCCGGTCTGGGACAGGGACGAACCAAGAGACCCAGTACTTC
few,TRBV30,.,TRBJ2-1,CAWSLTGTGEQFF,TGTGCCTGGAGTCTTACCGGGACTGGTGAGCAGTTCTTC
.,TRBV24-1,.,TRBJ1-2,CATSDLQFGSRYYGYTF,TGTGCCACCAGTGATTTGCAGTTCGGGAGTAGGTACTATGGCTACACCTTC
.,TRBV5-5,.,TRBJ2-2,CASSLGRGTENTGELFF,TGTGCCAGCAGCTTGGGCAGGGGTACAGAGAACACCGGGGAGCTGTTTTTT
.,TRBV6-1,.,TRBJ1-1,CASSARQSLFNTEAFF,TGTGCCAGCAGTGCAAGACAGAGCCTTTTTAACACTGAAGCTTTCTTT
.,TRBV27,.,TRBJ1-2,CASSKTLDGGYTF,TGTGCCAGCAGTAAGACTCTTGACGGCGGCTACACCTTC
.,TRBV30,.,TRBJ1-2,CAWSPRGGYGYTF,TGTGCCTGGAGCCCCAGGGGCGGCTATGGCTACACCTTC
.,TRBV6-5,.,TRBJ1-4,CASSQEGWGEKLFF,TGTGCCAGCAGCCAGGAGGGGTGGGGTGAAAAACTGTTTTTT
.,TRBV13,.,TRBJ2-7,CASSLGGGALYEQYF,TGTGCCAGCAGCTTAGGTGGGGGGGCCTTATACGAGCAGTACTTC
.,TRBV2,TRBD2,TRBJ2-7,CASRLGGLAGDEQYF,TGTGCCAGCAGGTTGGGTGGACTAGCGGGGGACGAGCAGTACTTC
.,TRBV9,.,TRBJ1-3,CASSVQESGNTIYF,TGTGCCAGCAGCGTACAGGAATCTGGAAACACCATATATTTT
few,TRBV5-4,TRBD1,TRBJ2-2,CASSTPGGRYTGELFF,TGTGCCAGCAGCACCCCAGGGGGACGATACACCGGGGAGCTGTTTTTT
.,TRBV5-5,TRBD2,TRBJ2-2,CASSFSLADTGELFF,TGTGCCAGCAGCTTTTCCCTAGCGGACACCGGGGAGCTGTTTTTT
.,TRBV2,.,TRBJ2-3,CASSTRKDTQYF,TGTGCCAGCTCCACGCGAAAAGATACGCAGTATTTT
.,TRBV4-1,.,TRBJ1-4,CASSQQTGGGEKLFF,TGCGCCAGCAGCCAACAGACAGGCGGGGGTGAAAAACTGTTTTTT
few,TRBV5-1,.,TRBJ2-7,CASSSQGNSYEQYF,TGCGCCAGCAGCTCGCAGGGGAACTCCTACGAGCAGTACTTC
.,TRBV19,TRBD1,TRBJ1-5,CASSGQGGNQPQHF,TGTGCCAGTAGTGGACAGGGCGGCAATCAGCCCCAGCATTTT
few,TRBV11-2,.,TRBJ1-4,CASSLGSGEGYEKLFF,TGTGCCAGCAGCTTAGGGTCCGGGGAGGGCTACGAAAAACTGTTTTTT
.,TRBV29-1,.,TRBJ1-2,CSVAEGYGYTF,TGCAGCGTTGCTGAGGGCTATGGCTACACCTTC
.,TRBV29-1,.,TRBJ1-1,CSVAMSTEAFF,TGCAGCGTTGCTATGAGCACTGAAGCTTTCTTT
.,TRBV9,TRBD1,TRBJ1-3,CASSITTGGSGNTIYF,TGTGCCAGCAGCATTACAACAGGGGGCTCTGGAAACACCATATATTTT
few,TRBV14,.,TRBJ1-1,CASSQETGLNTEAFF,TGTGCCAGCAGCCAAGAGACAGGACTCAACACTGAAGCTTTCTTT
once,TRBV10-3,TRBD1,TRBJ2-5,CAIRNDRGGETQYF,TGTGCCATCAGGAACGACAGGGGGGGAGAGACCCAGTACTTC
.,TRBV3-1/TRBV3-2,.,TRBJ1-6,CASSGDFSYSPLHF,TGTGCCAGCAGCGGGGACTTCTCATATTCACCCCTCCACTTT
.,TRBV7-5,.,TRBJ1-1,CALMSPRNTEAFF,TGTGCCTTAATGAGCCCCCGGAACACTGAAGCTTTCTTT
.,TRBV7-2,.,TRBJ1-2,CASSLGLGEQYGYTF,TGTGCCAGCAGCTTAGGGTTAGGGGAACAGTATGGCTACACCTTC
.,TRBV11-2,.,TRBJ2-7,CASSLDGGPSSYEQYF,TGTGCCAGCAGCTTAGATGGGGGCCCTAGCTCCTACGAGCAGTACTTC
.,TRBV12-3/TRBV12-4,.,TRBJ1-1,CASSPPSGRPFF,TGTGCCAGCAGTCCTCCCTCGGGTAGGCCTTTCTTT
once,TRBV7-8,.,TRBJ2-3,CASSLGVGQNTDTQYF,TGTGCCAGCAGCTTAGGGGTTGGACAGAACACAGATACGCAGTATTTT
few,TRBV30,TRBD2,TRBJ2-3,CAWSMSGGYYADTQYF,TGTGCCTGGAGTATGAGCGGGGGATATTATGCAGATACGCAGTATTTT
.,TRBV19,.,TRBJ2-5,CASSIGRSGETQYF,TGTGCCAGTAGTATTGGGAGGTCAGGAGAGACCCAGTACTTC
few,TRBV3-1/TRBV3-2,.,TRBJ2-5,CASSQVDSGQETQYF,TGTGCCAGCAGCCAAGTGGACAGTGGACAAGAGACCCAGTACTTC
once,TRBV3-1/TRBV3-2,.,TRBJ2-7,CASSQDLAASSYEQYF,TGTGCCAGCAGCCAAGATTTAGCGGCCAGCTCCTACGAGCAGTACTTC
.,TRBV7-2,.,TRBJ1-6,CASSLVVGNSPLHF,TGTGCCAGCAGCTTAGTGGTCGGGAATTCACCCCTCCACTTT
.,TRBV7-2,TRBD2,TRBJ2-5,CASSLGQRGVETQYF,TGTGCCAGCAGCTTAGGACAGCGGGGGGTGGAGACCCAGTACTTC
.,TRBV28,TRBD1,TRBJ1-1,CASRRGRLEAFF,TGTGCCAGCAGGAGGGGGCGCCTTGAAGCTTTCTTT